One T cell receptor beta chain is described in this entry. Antigen specificity is unknown. The data originate from a study of T cells in Graves' hyperthyroidism and ophthalmopathy. Notes on the study in general: In validation, the model predicted ophthalmopathy. These predictions came a median about 6.5 months before onset.

Amplified regions were TCR beta CDR3 sequences from RNA transcripts. The primer set for the first-round RT-PCR of the TCR CDR3 was HTBI. Each CDR3 protein is one row after TCRdb ran MiXCR on the multiplex PCR reads. The table shows about 420,000 distinct CDR3 sequences, with 15% to 17% occurring only once. The V gene's germline CDR1 is MRHNA and CDR2 SNTAGT. CDR3 length: 10 residues. Researchers barred patients who had uncontrolled infection, other autoimmune disease, pregnancy or lactation. The receptor comes from a woman between 18 and 29 years old with Graves' hyperthyroidism. The chain couples TRBV6-4 to TRBJ1-5; D gene unclear. Sequences were obtained from blood. The CDR3 DNA reads TGTGACTCGTGTGGTCAGCCCCAGCATTTT. Its translation: CDSCGQPQHF.